This TCR beta chain was retrieved from a study of a mutant IDH1 vaccine in newly diagnosed glioma. Study in general: Patients were started on vaccination 4-6 weeks after radiotherapy alone, or with temozolomide cycles.

Libraries were prepared by immunoSEQ multiplex PCR; TCRdb keeps only in-frame clonotypes and omits some of them. The sample carries just over 35,000 clones, about 80% recorded once. Trimming removed 6 bases from V and 7 bases from J, with 1 base in between. This CDR3 has 9 residues. Germline V gives CDR1 WNHNN, CDR2 SYGVQD (reference sequence). To note about this clone: Its target is not known.

Time point of the sample: week 11, during vaccination. Vaccine doses each comprised 300 ug of mutant IDH1 20-mer peptide, with topical imiquimod. The TCR sequence derives from a woman in her twenties or thirties with glioma. Some clones in this sample may be carry-over from other donors' samples. The chain carries TRBV10-1 and TRBJ1-5; D not certain. This material consisted of peripheral blood mononuclear cells (PBMCs), taken from a glioma patient whose treatment included an IDH1 peptide vaccine. In nucleotides, the CDR3 is TGCGCCAGCAGGCAGCCCCAGCATTTT. Protein: CASRQPQHF.